These T cell receptor beta chains were read from a single sample in a study of T-cell reconstitution after alpha-beta-depleted transplantation in children. In TCRdb, the PCR reads were re-called with MiXCR into one record per CDR3 protein. The sample records 440,000 or so distinct CDR3 sequences, roughly a tenth being singletons. Sequenced material: PBMCs from the stem cell graft donor, taken from the stem cell graft. The source is a human donor who donated a stem cell graft to a child with acute myeloid leukemia. CDR3s include the opening cysteine and the closing phenylalanine or tryptophan. The D gene is left open where the match is weak. Size is omitted from some rows. Given values are once, few, many or a class for expanded clones.

CDR3 DNA: TGTGCCAGCTCACAACCTAGCCCTGGGGCCAACGTCCTGACTTTC; CDR3 protein: CASSQPSPGANVLTF; V gene: TRBV18; clone size: .; J gene: TRBJ2-6; D gene: .
CDR3 DNA: TGCGCCAGCAGCTTGCAGGGGGCGAACTATGGCTACACCTTC; CDR3 protein: CASSLQGANYGYTF; V gene: TRBV5-1; clone size: many; J gene: TRBJ1-2; D gene: TRBD1
CDR3 DNA: TGTGCCAGCAGCCAAGAAGGAGGGTCGAAGACCCAGTACTTC; CDR3 protein: CASSQEGGSKTQYF; V gene: TRBV3-1; clone size: few; J gene: TRBJ2-5; D gene: .
CDR3 DNA: TGCGCCAGCAGCTCCCTGAACGGGGAGCTGTTTTTT; CDR3 protein: CASSSLNGELFF; V gene: TRBV5-1; clone size: few; J gene: TRBJ2-2; D gene: .
CDR3 DNA: TGTGCCAGCAGCCAATCGGTCGCGGGAAGTTACAATGAGCAGTTCTTC; CDR3 protein: CASSQSVAGSYNEQFF; V gene: TRBV4-2; clone size: .; J gene: TRBJ2-1; D gene: .
CDR3 DNA: TGCAGTGCTACAGACAGGGGCGATGGCTACACCTTC; CDR3 protein: CSATDRGDGYTF; V gene: TRBV20-1; clone size: few; J gene: TRBJ1-2; D gene: TRBD1
CDR3 DNA: TGTGCCAGCAGTTTACCTACTAGCGGGACGGGAGGCACCGGGGAGCTGTTTTTT; CDR3 protein: CASSLPTSGTGGTGELFF; V gene: TRBV12-3/TRBV12-4; clone size: .; J gene: TRBJ2-2; D gene: TRBD2
CDR3 DNA: TGTGCCAGCAGCCACTTCATGCGCGGGGACCGCACCTACGAGCAGTACTTC; CDR3 protein: CASSHFMRGDRTYEQYF; V gene: TRBV4-2; clone size: few; J gene: TRBJ2-7; D gene: .
CDR3 DNA: TGCAGCGTTGACACTAGCGGGATAAGCACAGATACGCAGTATTTT; CDR3 protein: CSVDTSGISTDTQYF; V gene: TRBV29-1; clone size: few; J gene: TRBJ2-3; D gene: TRBD2
CDR3 DNA: TGCAGTGCTACACTTAAGCGGGACCTTAGCACAGATACGCAGTATTTT; CDR3 protein: CSATLKRDLSTDTQYF; V gene: TRBV20-1; clone size: .; J gene: TRBJ2-3; D gene: TRBD2
CDR3 DNA: TGTGCCAGCTCACGCCCCCTCCGCTCCTACAATGAGCAGTTCTTC; CDR3 protein: CASSRPLRSYNEQFF; V gene: TRBV18; clone size: few; J gene: TRBJ2-1; D gene: .
CDR3 DNA: TGCAGCGTTGAGACCGATTTAGGTTACGAGCAGTACTTC; CDR3 protein: CSVETDLGYEQYF; V gene: TRBV29-1; clone size: few; J gene: TRBJ2-7; D gene: .
CDR3 DNA: TGTGCCAGCAGCTGGGGGGGGGCCAGGGATGAGCAGTTCTTC; CDR3 protein: CASSWGGARDEQFF; V gene: TRBV7-3; clone size: many; J gene: TRBJ2-1; D gene: .
CDR3 DNA: TGTGCCAGCAGCAAACGGGCCCGGGGCGCACCCTCCGAGCAGTACTTC; CDR3 protein: CASSKRARGAPSEQYF; V gene: TRBV21-1; clone size: .; J gene: TRBJ2-7; D gene: .
CDR3 DNA: TGTGCCTGGAGTCCTCTAAAGGGCTACACCTTC; CDR3 protein: CAWSPLKGYTF; V gene: TRBV30; clone size: .; J gene: TRBJ1-2; D gene: .
CDR3 DNA: TGTGCCAGCAGCCACCAAGGGGCTGAGCAGTTCTTC; CDR3 protein: CASSHQGAEQFF; V gene: TRBV4-2; clone size: .; J gene: TRBJ2-1; D gene: .
CDR3 DNA: TGTGCCAGCAGCTTCGGGACAGGGATTGAGCAGTTCTTC; CDR3 protein: CASSFGTGIEQFF; V gene: TRBV5-5; clone size: few; J gene: TRBJ2-1; D gene: TRBD1
CDR3 DNA: TGTGCCATCAGTGAGGAGTATACTGGGGCCAACGTCCTGACTTTC; CDR3 protein: CAISEEYTGANVLTF; V gene: TRBV10-3; clone size: .; J gene: TRBJ2-6; D gene: .
CDR3 DNA: TGTGCCAGCAGCTTAACTCCCGGGACAGGGCGAGAGACCCAGTACTTC; CDR3 protein: CASSLTPGTGRETQYF; V gene: TRBV7-8; clone size: .; J gene: TRBJ2-5; D gene: TRBD1
CDR3 DNA: TGTGCCAGCAGCTGGGGTAATGAAAAACTGTTTTTT; CDR3 protein: CASSWGNEKLFF; V gene: TRBV12-3/TRBV12-4; clone size: few; J gene: TRBJ1-4; D gene: .
CDR3 DNA: TGTGCCAGCAGATCAGGGGTCAGCACAGATACGCAGTATTTT; CDR3 protein: CASRSGVSTDTQYF; V gene: TRBV27; clone size: .; J gene: TRBJ2-3; D gene: .
CDR3 DNA: TGCGCCAGCAGCTTAGAGGACAGTTATAGTTCCCCGACCACCTTC; CDR3 protein: CASSLEDSYSSPTTF; V gene: TRBV7-6; clone size: once; J gene: TRBJ1-2; D gene: .
CDR3 DNA: TGCGCCAGCAGCCAAGAGGACCCGACGGACATTCAGTACTTC; CDR3 protein: CASSQEDPTDIQYF; V gene: TRBV4-1; clone size: .; J gene: TRBJ2-4; D gene: .
CDR3 DNA: TGCAGTGCTAGTCTAGGGGCTAGCACAGATACGCAGTATTTT; CDR3 protein: CSASLGASTDTQYF; V gene: TRBV20-1; clone size: .; J gene: TRBJ2-3; D gene: .
CDR3 DNA: TGTGCCATCAGTGATGCCCCGACAGGGGCTAATGGCTACACCTTC; CDR3 protein: CAISDAPTGANGYTF; V gene: TRBV10-3; clone size: few; J gene: TRBJ1-2; D gene: TRBD1
CDR3 DNA: TGTGCCAGCAGCACCCCCGGGACAACCTATGGCTACACCTTC; CDR3 protein: CASSTPGTTYGYTF; V gene: TRBV7-2; clone size: .; J gene: TRBJ1-2; D gene: .
CDR3 DNA: TGTGCCAGCAGCCCCGGACCGTTCCTTAATGAAAAACTGTTTTTT; CDR3 protein: CASSPGPFLNEKLFF; V gene: TRBV5-5; clone size: few; J gene: TRBJ1-4; D gene: .
CDR3 DNA: TGTGCCAGCAGCCGTACGGGTGGGACAGGAATCTATGGCTACACCTTC; CDR3 protein: CASSRTGGTGIYGYTF; V gene: TRBV9; clone size: .; J gene: TRBJ1-2; D gene: TRBD1
CDR3 DNA: TGCAGTGCTACAACCATGGACAGGGACGCCAAAAACATTCAGTACTTC; CDR3 protein: CSATTMDRDAKNIQYF; V gene: TRBV20-1; clone size: few; J gene: TRBJ2-4; D gene: TRBD1
CDR3 DNA: TGCGCCAGCAGCTACCCAGAGGGGGGGAACACTGAAGCTTTCTTT; CDR3 protein: CASSYPEGGNTEAFF; V gene: TRBV5-1; clone size: few; J gene: TRBJ1-1; D gene: .
CDR3 DNA: TGCGCCAGCAGCTTGCGTACAGGGGGTGAAACCTACGAGCAGTACTTC; CDR3 protein: CASSLRTGGETYEQYF; V gene: TRBV5-1; clone size: .; J gene: TRBJ2-7; D gene: TRBD1
CDR3 DNA: TGTGCCAGCAGCGTTACCCGGGACAGCTACAATGAGCAGTTCTTC; CDR3 protein: CASSVTRDSYNEQFF; V gene: TRBV7-9; clone size: few; J gene: TRBJ2-1; D gene: TRBD1
CDR3 DNA: TGTGCCAGCAGTTTACGGGTGTCCGGAGACTATGGCTACACCTTC; CDR3 protein: CASSLRVSGDYGYTF; V gene: TRBV28; clone size: many; J gene: TRBJ1-2; D gene: .
CDR3 DNA: TGCGCCAGCAGCTCATCGGGGGTGCCCAATCAGCCCCAGCATTTT; CDR3 protein: CASSSSGVPNQPQHF; V gene: TRBV5-1; clone size: many; J gene: TRBJ1-5; D gene: .
CDR3 DNA: TGTGCCAGCAGCGCCCACGTCCCCGCGAACACCGGGGAGCTGTTTTTT; CDR3 protein: CASSAHVPANTGELFF; V gene: TRBV7-3; clone size: few; J gene: TRBJ2-2; D gene: .
CDR3 DNA: TGTGCCAGCAGTTACTCCGGGACTAGCGGGACGCGCACAGATACGCAGTATTTT; CDR3 protein: CASSYSGTSGTRTDTQYF; V gene: TRBV6-5; clone size: few; J gene: TRBJ2-3; D gene: TRBD2
CDR3 DNA: TGTGCCTGCAAACAGGGATATGGAAACGAGCAGTACTTC; CDR3 protein: CACKQGYGNEQYF; V gene: TRBV6-1; clone size: many; J gene: TRBJ2-7; D gene: .